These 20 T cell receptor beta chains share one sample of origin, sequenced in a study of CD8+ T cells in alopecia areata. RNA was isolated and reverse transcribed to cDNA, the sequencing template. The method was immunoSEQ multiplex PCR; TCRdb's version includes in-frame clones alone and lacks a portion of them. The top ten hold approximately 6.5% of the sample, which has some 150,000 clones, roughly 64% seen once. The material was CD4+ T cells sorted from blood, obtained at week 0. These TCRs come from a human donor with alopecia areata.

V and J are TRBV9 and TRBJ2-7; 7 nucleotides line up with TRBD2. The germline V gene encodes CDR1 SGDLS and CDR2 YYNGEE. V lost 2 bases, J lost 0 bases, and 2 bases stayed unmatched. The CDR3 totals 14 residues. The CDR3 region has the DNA TGTGCCAGCAGCGTCTCGGGGGGCTCCTACGAGCAGTACTTC. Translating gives CASSVSGGSYEQYF.

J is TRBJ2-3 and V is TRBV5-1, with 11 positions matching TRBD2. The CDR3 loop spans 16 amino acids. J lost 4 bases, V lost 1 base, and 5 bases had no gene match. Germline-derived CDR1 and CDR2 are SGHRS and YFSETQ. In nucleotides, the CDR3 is TGCGCCAGCAGCTTGCTGACTAGCGGGGTTTCAGATACGCAGTATTTT. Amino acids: CASSLLTSGVSDTQYF.

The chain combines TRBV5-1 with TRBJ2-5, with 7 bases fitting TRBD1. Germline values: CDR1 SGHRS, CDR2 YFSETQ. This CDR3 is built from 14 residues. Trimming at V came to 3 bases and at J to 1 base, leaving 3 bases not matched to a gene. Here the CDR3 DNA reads TGCGCCAGCAGCTCAGGGGACAGCCAAGAGACCCAGTACTTC. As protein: CASSSGDSQETQYF.

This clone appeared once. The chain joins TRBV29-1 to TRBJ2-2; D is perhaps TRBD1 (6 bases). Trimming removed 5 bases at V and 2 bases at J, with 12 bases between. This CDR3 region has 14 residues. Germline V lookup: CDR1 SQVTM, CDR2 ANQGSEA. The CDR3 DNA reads TGCAGCGTTCGGTGGGGGCACAACACCGGGGAGCTGTTTTTT. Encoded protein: CSVRWGHNTGELFF.

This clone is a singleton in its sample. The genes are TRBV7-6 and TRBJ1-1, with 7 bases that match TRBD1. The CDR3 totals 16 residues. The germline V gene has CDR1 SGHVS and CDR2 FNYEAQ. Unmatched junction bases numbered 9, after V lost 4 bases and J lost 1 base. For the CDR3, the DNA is TGTGCCAGCAGCTCATATCGGACAGGATGGAACACTGAAGCTTTCTTT. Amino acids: CASSSYRTGWNTEAFF. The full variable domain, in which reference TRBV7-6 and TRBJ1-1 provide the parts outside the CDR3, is GAGVSQSPRYKVTKRGQDVALRCDPISGHVSLYWYRQALGQGPEFLTYFNYEAQQDKSGLPNDRFSAERPEGSISTLTIQRTEQRDSAMYRCASSSYRTGWNTEAFFGQGTRLTVV.

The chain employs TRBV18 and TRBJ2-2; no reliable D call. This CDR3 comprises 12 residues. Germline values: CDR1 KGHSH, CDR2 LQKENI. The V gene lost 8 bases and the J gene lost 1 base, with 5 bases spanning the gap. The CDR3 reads CASGQNTGELFF. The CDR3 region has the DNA TGTGCCAGCGGCCAGAACACCGGGGAGCTGTTTTTT.

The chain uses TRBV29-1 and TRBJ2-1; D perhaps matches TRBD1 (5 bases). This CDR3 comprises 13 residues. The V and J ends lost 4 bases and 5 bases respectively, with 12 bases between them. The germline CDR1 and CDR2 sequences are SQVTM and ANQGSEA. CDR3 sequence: CSVGQLRDNEQFF. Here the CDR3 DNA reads TGCAGCGTTGGACAACTCAGGGACAATGAGCAGTTCTTC.

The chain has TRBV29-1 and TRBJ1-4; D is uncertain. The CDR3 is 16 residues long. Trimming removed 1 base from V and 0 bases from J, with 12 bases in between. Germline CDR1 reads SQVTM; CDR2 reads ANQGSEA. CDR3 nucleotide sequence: TGCAGCGTTGAAGGGGCGGACGGTGCAACTAATGAAAAACTGTTTTTT. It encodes CSVEGADGATNEKLFF.

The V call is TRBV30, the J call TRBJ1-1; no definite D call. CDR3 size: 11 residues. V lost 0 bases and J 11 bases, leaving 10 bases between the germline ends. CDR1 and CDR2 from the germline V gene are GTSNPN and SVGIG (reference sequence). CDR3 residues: CAWSVFCGAFF. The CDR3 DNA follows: TGTGCCTGGAGTGTATTCTGTGGCGCTTTCTTT.

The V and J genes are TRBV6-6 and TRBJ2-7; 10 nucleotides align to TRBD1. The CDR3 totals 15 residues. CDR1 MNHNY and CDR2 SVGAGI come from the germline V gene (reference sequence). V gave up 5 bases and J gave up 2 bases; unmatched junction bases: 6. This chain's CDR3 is CASSPPGQGTYEQYF. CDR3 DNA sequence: TGTGCCAGCAGTCCCCCGGGACAGGGGACCTACGAGCAGTACTTC.

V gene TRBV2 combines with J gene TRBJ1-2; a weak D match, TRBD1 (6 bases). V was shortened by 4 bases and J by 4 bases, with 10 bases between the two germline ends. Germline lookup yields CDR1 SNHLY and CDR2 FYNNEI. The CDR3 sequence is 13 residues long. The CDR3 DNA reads TGTGCCAGCAGTGGTGTACAGGGCTATGGCTACACCTTC. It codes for CASSGVQGYGYTF.

The CDR3 sequence is CSVGSGGAEETQYF. The CDR3 DNA follows: TGCAGCGTAGGAAGCGGGGGGGCAGAAGAGACCCAGTACTTC. The gene calls are TRBV29-1 and TRBJ2-5, with TRBD2 matching 10 bases. Germline CDR1 and CDR2: SQVTM and ANQGSEA. Trimming cost V 6 bases and J 3 bases; bases outside gene matches: 7. The CDR3 covers 14 residues. Based on the CDR3 plus reference TRBV29-1 and TRBJ2-5, the full variable domain is SAVISQKPSRDICQRGTSLTIQCQVDSQVTMMFWYRQQPGQSLTLIATANQGSEATYESGFVIDKFPISRPNLTFSTLTVSNMSPEDSSIYLCSVGSGGAEETQYFGPGTRLLVL.

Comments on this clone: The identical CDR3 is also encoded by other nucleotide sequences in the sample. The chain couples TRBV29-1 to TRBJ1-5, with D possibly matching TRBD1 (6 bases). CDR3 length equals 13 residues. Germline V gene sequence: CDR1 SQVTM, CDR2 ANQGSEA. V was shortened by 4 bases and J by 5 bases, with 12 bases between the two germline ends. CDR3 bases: TGCAGCGTTGCGGGCAGGGGTGATCAGCCCCAGCATTTT. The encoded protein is CSVAGRGDQPQHF.

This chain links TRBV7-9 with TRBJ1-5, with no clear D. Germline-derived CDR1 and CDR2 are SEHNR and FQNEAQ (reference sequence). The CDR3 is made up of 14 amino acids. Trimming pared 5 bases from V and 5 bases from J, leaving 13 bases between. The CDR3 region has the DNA TGTGCCAGCAGCCACGAAGGGTCCTATCAGCCCCAGCATTTT. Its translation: CASSHEGSYQPQHF.

The CDR3 region is CASSPALARPTGEAFF. The CDR3 DNA sequence: TGCGCCAGCAGCCCCGCCCTGGCTAGGCCTACGGGTGAAGCTTTCTTT. The chain has TRBV5-1 and TRBJ1-1; D remains ambiguous. The V gene lost 4 bases and the J gene lost 7 bases, with 23 bases spanning the gap. CDR1 and CDR2 (germline): SGHRS, YFSETQ. The CDR3 consists of 16 residues.

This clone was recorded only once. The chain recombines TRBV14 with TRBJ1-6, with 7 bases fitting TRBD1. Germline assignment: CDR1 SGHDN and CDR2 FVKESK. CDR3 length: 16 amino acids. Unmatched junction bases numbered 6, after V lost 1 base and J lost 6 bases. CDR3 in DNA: TGTGCCAGCAGCCAAGGCGAAGGGACAGCTAATTCACCCCTCCACTTT. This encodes CASSQGEGTANSPLHF. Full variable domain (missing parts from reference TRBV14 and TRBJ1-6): EAGVTQFPSHSVIEKGQTVTLRCDPISGHDNLYWYRRVMGKEIKFLLHFVKESKQDESGMPNNRFLAERTGGTYSTLKVQPAELEDSGVYFCASSQGEGTANSPLHFGNGTRLTVT.

The CDR3 DNA reads TGTGCCAGCAGTATCGGGTCAGGTAGCAATCAGCCCCAGCATTTT. It is translated as CASSIGSGSNQPQHF. V is TRBV6-6 and J is TRBJ1-5; D remains unclear. Germline V gene lookup returns CDR1 MNHNY and CDR2 SVGAGI (reference sequence). The CDR3 extends over 15 amino acids. The V and J ends lost 5 bases and 0 bases respectively, with 11 bases between them.

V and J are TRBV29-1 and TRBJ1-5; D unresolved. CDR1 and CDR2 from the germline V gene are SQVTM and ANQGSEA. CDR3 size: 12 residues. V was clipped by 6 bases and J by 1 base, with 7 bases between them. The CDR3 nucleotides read TGCAGCGTCGTGGACAGCAATCAGCCCCAGCATTTT. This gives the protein CSVVDSNQPQHF.

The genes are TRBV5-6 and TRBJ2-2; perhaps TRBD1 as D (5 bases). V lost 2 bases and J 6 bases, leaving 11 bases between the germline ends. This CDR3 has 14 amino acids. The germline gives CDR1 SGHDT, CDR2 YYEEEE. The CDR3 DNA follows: TGTGCCAGCAGCTTACTTAGGGGCTCCGGGGAGCTGTTTTTT. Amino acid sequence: CASSLLRGSGELFF.

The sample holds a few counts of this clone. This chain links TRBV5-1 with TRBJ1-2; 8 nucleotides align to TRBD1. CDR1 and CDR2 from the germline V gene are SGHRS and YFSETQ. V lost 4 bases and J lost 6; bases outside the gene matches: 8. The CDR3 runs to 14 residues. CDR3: CASSGGTGRDGYTF. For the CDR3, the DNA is TGCGCCAGCAGCGGAGGGACAGGCCGCGATGGCTACACCTTC. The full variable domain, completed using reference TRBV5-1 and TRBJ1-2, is KAGVTQTPRYLIKTRGQQVTLSCSPISGHRSVSWYQQTPGQGLQFLFEYFSETQRNKGNFPGRFSGRQFSNSRSEMNVSTLELGDSALYLCASSGGTGRDGYTFGSGTRLTVV.